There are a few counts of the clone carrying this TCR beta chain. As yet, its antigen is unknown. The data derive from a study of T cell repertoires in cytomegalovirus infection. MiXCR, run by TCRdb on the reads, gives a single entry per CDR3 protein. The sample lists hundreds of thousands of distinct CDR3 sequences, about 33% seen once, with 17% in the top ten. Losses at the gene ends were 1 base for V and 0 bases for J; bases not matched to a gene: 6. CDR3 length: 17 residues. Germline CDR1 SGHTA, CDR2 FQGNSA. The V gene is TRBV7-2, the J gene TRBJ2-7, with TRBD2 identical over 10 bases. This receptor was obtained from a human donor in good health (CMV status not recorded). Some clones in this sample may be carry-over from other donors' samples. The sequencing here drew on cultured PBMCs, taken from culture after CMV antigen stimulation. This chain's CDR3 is CASSLGLAGSSSYEQYF. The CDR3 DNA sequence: TGTGCCAGCAGCTTAGGACTAGCGGGTTCCAGCTCCTACGAGCAGTACTTC. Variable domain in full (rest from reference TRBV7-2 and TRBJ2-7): GAGVSQSPSNKVTEKGKDVELRCDPISGHTALYWYRQSLGQGLEFLIYFQGNSAPDKSGLPSDRFSAERTGGSVSTLTIQRTQQEDSAVYLCASSLGLAGSSSYEQYFGPGTRLTVT.